The clone carrying this T cell receptor (beta chain) is classed as medium-sized. The antigen remains unidentified. Germline CDR1 SGDLS, CDR2 YYNGEE. Trimming left V 0 bases short and J 4 bases short, with 18 bases between. CDR3 length: 17 amino acids. This table comes from immunoSEQ multiplex PCR, and its TCRdb copy is limited to in-frame clones, with some not included. Here the sample spans approximately 7,500 clones, more than 70% being singletons. These data belong to a study of T cell clonotyping in hematopoietic cell transplantation. Findings of the study overall: After transplant, recipient diversity fell while pathologically expanded clonotypes grew through day 180. At the given depth, recipient repertoires were over 95% de novo clonotypes. Cells were unsorted, so CD4 and CD8 contributions were not separated.

The chain employs TRBV9 and TRBJ2-3; D is perhaps TRBD2 (5 bases). The source material was PBMCs, sampled 100 days after allogeneic stem cell transplant. The sequence was obtained from a young adult male patient who had an allogeneic stem cell transplant from a related donor, so the T cells may come from the graft donor. Some clones in this sample may be carry-over from other donors' samples. Here the CDR3 reads CASSVALVSGGADTQYF. CDR3 in DNA: TGTGCCAGCAGCGTAGCTCTCGTAAGCGGTGGCGCAGATACGCAGTATTTT.